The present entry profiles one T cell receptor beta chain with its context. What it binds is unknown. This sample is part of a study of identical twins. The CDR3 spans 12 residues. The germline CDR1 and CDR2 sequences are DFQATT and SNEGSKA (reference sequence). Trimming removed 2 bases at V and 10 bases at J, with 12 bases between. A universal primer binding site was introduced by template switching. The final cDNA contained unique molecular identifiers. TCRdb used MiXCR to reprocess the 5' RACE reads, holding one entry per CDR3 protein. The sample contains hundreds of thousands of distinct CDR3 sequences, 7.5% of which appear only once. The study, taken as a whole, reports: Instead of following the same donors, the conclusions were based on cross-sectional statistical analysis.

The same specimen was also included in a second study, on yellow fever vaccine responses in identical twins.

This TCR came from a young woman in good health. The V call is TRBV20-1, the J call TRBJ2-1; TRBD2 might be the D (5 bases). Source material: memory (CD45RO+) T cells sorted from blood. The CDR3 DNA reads TGCAGTGCTAGACTCGCGGACTGGGAGCAGTTCTTC. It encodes CSARLADWEQFF.